This T cell receptor (beta chain) comes out of a study of T-cell memory formation after mild COVID-19. Overall study results and limits: Clones contracting day 15 to 85 were balanced CD4/CD8; later expanders leaned CD4+. Of the contracting clones, CD4+ ones lay mainly in CM and EM, and CD8+ ones in EMRA. The finding that pre-infection memory included some responding clones suggested that cross-reactive memory joined.

This clonotype was seen more than once but under ten times. The antigen remains undetermined. Constant-segment primers served in 5'RACE that generated TCR alpha and TCR beta cDNA libraries bearing sample barcodes and UMIs. TCRdb reprocessed the 5' RACE reads via MiXCR and lists one record per CDR3 protein. The sample shows 400,000 to 500,000 distinct CDR3 sequences, 20% to 30% of them seen only once. The germline V gene has CDR1 SGHRS and CDR2 YFSETQ. Trimming left V 5 bases short and J 4 bases short, with 16 bases between. This CDR3 is 15 amino acids long. The sequence was obtained from an adult woman who had mild COVID-19 (a few samples of this study predate the infection). Cell type and time point are not known. The sample taken for sequencing was PBMCs or a T cell subset sorted from them (not recorded which). The gene calls are TRBV5-1 and TRBJ2-1, with D possibly being TRBD2 (7 bases). In DNA form, the CDR3 reads TGCGCCAGCAGTTTGTCGGGGGGCCATTACAATGAGCAGTTCTTC. Amino acid sequence: CASSLSGGHYNEQFF.